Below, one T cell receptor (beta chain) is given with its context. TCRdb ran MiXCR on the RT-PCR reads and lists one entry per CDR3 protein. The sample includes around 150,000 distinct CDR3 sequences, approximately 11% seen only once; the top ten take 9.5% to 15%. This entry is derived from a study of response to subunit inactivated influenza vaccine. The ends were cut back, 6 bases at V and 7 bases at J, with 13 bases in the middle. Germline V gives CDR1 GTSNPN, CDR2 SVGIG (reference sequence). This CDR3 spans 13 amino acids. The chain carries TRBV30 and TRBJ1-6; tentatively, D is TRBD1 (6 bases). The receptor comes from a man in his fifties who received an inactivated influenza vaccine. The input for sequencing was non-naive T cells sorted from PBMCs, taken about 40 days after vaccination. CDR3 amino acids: CACARTGNSPLHF. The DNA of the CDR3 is TGTGCCTGCGCTAGAACAGGGAATTCACCCCTCCACTTT.